This record covers a single TCR beta chain. Authors' processing steps: By means of reference gene primer amplification, nucleated cell counts were estimated. TCRdb keeps only in-frame clones here, not all; method: immunoSEQ multiplex PCR. The V and J calls and clone size are taken from that table; D and trimming were inferred from the DNA. Here the sample spans 100,000 or so clones, roughly 80% being singletons. The data belong to a study of blood T cell repertoires in COVID-19. At the level of the study: Whether acute or convalescent, the COVID-19 samples came from the United States, Italy and Spain. The cDNA or gDNA used as material had been derived from T cells, B-cell-depleted T cells, or PBMCs.

The CDR3 consists of 13 residues. The ends were cut back, 5 bases at V and 0 bases at J, with 5 bases in the middle. Germline assignment: CDR1 MDHEN and CDR2 SYDVKM. The rearrangement links TRBV28 to TRBJ2-4; D call uncertain. The TCR was taken from a woman older than 75 with acute or convalescent COVID-19. Specimen: peripheral blood. The CDR3 region is CASSPLAKNIQYF. The CDR3 coding sequence is TGTGCCAGCAGTCCTCTAGCCAAAAACATTCAGTACTTC.